These 23 T cell receptor beta chains were sequenced from one sample in a study of T-cell memory formation after mild COVID-19. One entry per CDR3 protein, called by TCRdb with MiXCR from the 5' RACE reads. Here the sample spans roughly 560,000 distinct CDR3 sequences, roughly 20% being singletons. The sequencing sample was made of PBMCs or a T cell subset sorted from them (not recorded which). The receptors were sampled from an adult woman who had mild COVID-19 (a few samples of this study predate the infection). Cell type and time point are not known.

This clonotype appeared a single time. J is TRBJ2-7 and V is TRBV24-1, with TRBD1 as a possible D gene (5 bases). Germline V lookup: CDR1 KGHDR, CDR2 SFDVKD. Trimming cost V 5 bases and J 2 bases, with 15 bases left between them. The CDR3 extends over 15 amino acids. The CDR3 is CATSGGQGGPYEQYF. CDR3 DNA: TGTGCCACCAGTGGTGGGCAGGGTGGTCCCTACGAGCAGTACTTC.

The V call is TRBV6-5, the J call TRBJ2-1; D perhaps matches TRBD1 (6 bases). The CDR3 is 13 amino acids. The germline V gene has CDR1 MNHEY and CDR2 SVGAGI. V lost 2 bases and J lost 7, with 9 bases in between. CDR3 DNA sequence: TGTGCCAGCAGTTACCGAGGGACAAATGAGCAGTTCTTC. Residues: CASSYRGTNEQFF.

This clonotype was observed at least ten times. This sequence joins TRBV7-9 and TRBJ2-3; 11 positions agree with TRBD2. The length of the CDR3 is 14 residues. V was clipped by 4 bases and J by 10 bases; unmatched bases: 7. In germline, CDR1 is SEHNR, CDR2 FQNEAQ (reference sequence). CDR3 in amino acids: CASSSTSGVFSQYF. The DNA of the CDR3 is TGTGCCAGCAGCTCGACTAGCGGGGTTTTCTCGCAGTATTTT. The full variable domain, with the rest looked up from reference TRBV7-9 and TRBJ2-3, is DTGVSQNPRHKITKRGQNVTFRCDPISEHNRLYWYRQTLGQGPEFLTYFQNEAQLEKSRLLSDRFSAERPKGSFSTLEIQRTEQGDSAMYLCASSSTSGVFSQYFGPGTRLTVL.

This clonotype was observed a few times. The V call is TRBV7-8, the J call TRBJ2-2, with D possibly matching TRBD1 (6 bases). Per the germline V gene, CDR1 is SGHVS and CDR2 is FQNEAQ. The CDR3 runs to 13 residues. Trimming cost V 5 bases and J 5 bases, with 9 bases left between them. The CDR3 DNA reads TGTGCCAGCAGCACCAGGGGAACCGGGGAGCTGTTTTTT. Its translation is CASSTRGTGELFF.

The chain links TRBV24-1 to TRBJ2-1; D ambiguous. The V and J ends lost 1 base and 5 bases respectively, with 5 bases between them. This CDR3 is 13 amino acids long. Germline-derived CDR1 and CDR2 are KGHDR and SFDVKD. In nucleotides, the CDR3 is TGTGCCACCAGTGATTTACCGAACAATGAGCAGTTCTTC. Residues: CATSDLPNNEQFF.

There are a few counts of this clonotype. The chain joins TRBV7-9 to TRBJ2-7; D could derive from TRBD1 or TRBD2 (5 bases each). Trimming took 3 bases from V and 6 from J, leaving 12 bases between them. The CDR3 has 13 amino acids. Germline loops: CDR1 SEHNR, CDR2 FQNEAQ (reference sequence). This chain's CDR3 is CASSLFGGTEQYF. Written as DNA, the CDR3 is TGTGCCAGCAGCTTGTTCGGTGGGACCGAGCAGTACTTC. The variable domain in full, completed from reference TRBV7-9 and TRBJ2-7, reads DTGVSQNPRHKITKRGQNVTFRCDPISEHNRLYWYRQTLGQGPEFLTYFQNEAQLEKSRLLSDRFSAERPKGSFSTLEIQRTEQGDSAMYLCASSLFGGTEQYFGPGTRLTVT.

The V call is TRBV14, the J call TRBJ2-1; possible D gene TRBD2, 7 bases. Germline V gives CDR1 SGHDN, CDR2 FVKESK. This CDR3 has 16 amino acids. V was clipped by 0 bases and J by 4 bases, with 13 bases between them. The CDR3 loop reads CASSQDGGAAYNEQFF. CDR3 bases: TGTGCCAGCAGCCAAGATGGGGGGGCCGCGTACAATGAGCAGTTCTTC.

The sample holds many counts of this clonotype. The chain uses TRBV6-5 and TRBJ2-2; TRBD2 matches at 16 bases. Trimming cost V 6 bases and J 2 bases; bases outside gene matches: 15. Germline values: CDR1 MNHEY, CDR2 SVGAGI. The CDR3 is made up of 21 amino acids. The CDR3 sequence: CASSYLGLAGGFWGNTGELFF. CDR3 nucleotide sequence: TGTGCCAGCAGCTACCTGGGACTAGCGGGAGGGTTTTGGGGAAACACCGGGGAGCTGTTTTTT.

The chain couples TRBV11-2 to TRBJ2-3; a possible D gene is TRBD2 (6 bases). Germline V gene data show CDR1 as SGHAT and CDR2 as FQNNGV. V gave up 3 bases and J gave up 1 base, with 11 bases separating them. The CDR3 totals 15 residues. The CDR3 DNA reads TGTGCCAGCAGCTTTAGCGGCCCCGGCACAGATACGCAGTATTTT. As protein: CASSFSGPGTDTQYF.

V gene TRBV7-9 combines with J gene TRBJ1-2; D uncertain. The CDR3 is 15 amino acids. CDR1 is SEHNR and CDR2 is FQNEAQ in the germline V gene (reference sequence). The ends were cut back, 1 base at V and 2 bases at J, with 11 bases in the middle. The CDR3 protein is CASSLDQQQNYGYTF. The CDR3 bases are TGTGCCAGCAGCTTAGACCAACAGCAGAACTATGGCTACACCTTC.

This clonotype was recorded a few times. CDR3 nucleotides: TGTGCCAGCAGCCAAGATTATCTAGCGGTGTACGAGCAGTACTTC. Protein product: CASSQDYLAVYEQYF. V gene TRBV4-2 combines with J gene TRBJ2-7; 7 bases are shared with TRBD2. CDR1 LGHNA and CDR2 YNFKEQ come from the germline V gene. J gave up 4 bases and V 0 bases, and 6 bases lay outside the gene matches. This CDR3 has 15 residues.

This clonotype was found a few times. The rearrangement links TRBV6-5 to TRBJ2-7; D possibly uses TRBD1 or TRBD2 (5 bases each). Trimming shortened V by 0 bases and J by 4 bases, and 13 bases separated the two germline ends. Looked up from germline, CDR1 is MNHEY and CDR2 is SVGAGI. The CDR3 is 15 residues long. The CDR3 sequence is CASSYSWSGAYEQYF. The CDR3 DNA follows: TGTGCCAGCAGTTACTCTTGGTCCGGGGCTTACGAGCAGTACTTC.

CDR3 amino acids: CASSPSTGNYGYTF. The CDR3 DNA reads as TGTGCCAGCAGCCCCTCGACAGGGAACTATGGCTACACCTTC. This chain joins TRBV7-9 and TRBJ1-2, with TRBD1 identical over 7 bases. Per the germline V gene, CDR1 is SEHNR and CDR2 is FQNEAQ (reference sequence). The trim removed 5 bases at V and 2 bases at J, leaving 5 bases unmatched. This CDR3 is 14 amino acids long.

This clonotype was recorded at least ten times. The chain combines TRBV18 with TRBJ1-2; 7 nucleotides line up with TRBD1. Trimming removed 1 base from V and 2 bases from J; junction bases left unmatched: 4. Looked up from germline, CDR1 is KGHSH and CDR2 is LQKENI. This CDR3 is built from 15 residues. The CDR3 coding sequence is TGTGCCAGCTCACCACAGGCGACAGGGAACTATGGCTACACCTTC. It encodes CASSPQATGNYGYTF.

This clonotype occurred a few times. This sequence joins TRBV3-1 and TRBJ2-3; TRBD2 agrees at 9 bases. From germline, CDR1 is LGHDT and CDR2 YNNKEL (reference sequence). The CDR3 totals 15 residues. With V trimmed by 4 bases and J by 4 bases, 6 bases remained unmatched. The CDR3: CASSRLAGFADTQYF. CDR3 DNA: TGTGCCAGCAGCCGCCTAGCGGGGTTTGCAGATACGCAGTATTTT.

The chain employs TRBV6-2 or TRBV6-3 and TRBJ2-7; 8 positions agree with TRBD2. CDR1 is MNHEY and CDR2 is SVGEGT in the germline V gene. V shed 2 bases, J shed 0 bases, and the junction held 3 bases outside the gene matches. CDR3 length: 15 amino acids. The CDR3 coding sequence is TGTGCCAGCAGTTACCTGCGGGGGGCCTCCTACGAGCAGTACTTC. It translates to CASSYLRGASYEQYF.

This clonotype was recorded at least ten times. This rearrangement joins TRBV5-1 to TRBJ2-5, with D hard to call. Germline V CDR1 and CDR2: SGHRS, YFSETQ. CDR3 length: 14 amino acids. V was clipped by 1 base and J by 2 bases, with 9 bases between them. DNA of the CDR3: TGCGCCAGCAGCTTGAGATCGTTACAAGAGACCCAGTACTTC. Protein product: CASSLRSLQETQYF.

The V and J genes are TRBV7-3 and TRBJ2-1; 14 bases align to TRBD2. The germline CDR1 and CDR2 sequences are SGHTA and FQGTGA. V lost 2 bases to trimming and J lost 13 bases; unmatched junction nucleotides: 4. The CDR3 runs to 14 residues. The CDR3 protein is CASSLEGLAGVQFF. In DNA, the CDR3 is TGTGCCAGCAGCTTAGAGGGACTAGCGGGAGTCCAGTTCTTC.

This clonotype was seen a handful of times. V usage is TRBV20-1 and J usage is TRBJ2-3, with 12 nucleotides matching TRBD2. The V gene end was trimmed by 2 bases and the J gene end by 2 bases; junction bases not matched to a gene: 8. Germline loops: CDR1 DFQATT, CDR2 SNEGSKA (reference sequence). This CDR3 region has 17 residues. In DNA form, the CDR3 reads TGCAGTGCTAGACGGCTAGCGGGGGGGCCGGTCACAGATACGCAGTATTTT. Its translation: CSARRLAGGPVTDTQYF.

This chain joins TRBV14 and TRBJ2-1; the D gene is possibly TRBD2 (6 bases). V was trimmed by 0 bases and J by 2 bases, leaving 17 bases between them. Germline CDR1 and CDR2: SGHDN and FVKESK. The CDR3 is made up of 18 amino acids. The DNA of the CDR3 is TGTGCCAGCAGCCAAGATGAGGCTAGCGTACCACCCTACAATGAGCAGTTCTTC. Its translation: CASSQDEASVPPYNEQFF.

The chain combines TRBV19 with TRBJ1-1; a weak D match, TRBD1 (5 bases). This CDR3 is 15 amino acids long. V was cut by 2 bases and J by 6 bases, with 16 bases left in between. The germline V gene encodes CDR1 LNHDA and CDR2 SQIVND (reference sequence). The CDR3 is CASSIPSGAGAEAFF. The CDR3 region has the DNA TGTGCCAGTAGTATACCCTCCGGGGCCGGGGCTGAAGCTTTCTTT.

This clonotype came up many times. V and J are TRBV7-3 and TRBJ1-1, with a weak D call TRBD1 (5 bases). The ends were cut back, 11 bases at V and 5 bases at J, with 18 bases in the middle. Germline CDR1 and CDR2: SGHTA and FQGTGA. The CDR3 has 13 residues. CDR3 sequence: CASSEIGGTEAFF. CDR3 nucleotides: TGTGCCTCCAGTGAGATCGGGGGGACTGAAGCTTTCTTT.

The genes are TRBV11-2 and TRBJ1-2, with 7 bases lining up with TRBD1. Germline assignment: CDR1 SGHAT and CDR2 FQNNGV. V lost 5 bases and J lost 0; bases outside the gene matches: 9. This CDR3 region has 16 residues. CDR3 in DNA: TGTGCCAGCAGCCCAGGGACAGCTGCGGCTAACTATGGCTACACCTTC. This translates into CASSPGTAAANYGYTF.